The T cell receptor (beta chain) under discussion was sequenced for a study of cytomegalovirus exposure and HLA in healthy donors. The PCR ran on 60 Vbeta and 13 Jbeta primers. The table came from immunoSEQ multiplex PCR; TCRdb's copy has only in-frame clones and leaves some out. Counted here are 130,000 or so clones, 77% occurring once; the ten biggest clones make up 1.3% to 1.5%. Germline CDR1 and CDR2: MDHEN and SYDVKM. The CDR3 runs 14 residues. V shed 8 bases and J shed 0 bases, with 13 bases lying between them. The source of this sequence is a woman aged 40 to 50 in good health and CMV-seronegative. The sequenced sample was PBMCs. The chain employs TRBV28 and TRBJ2-5, with D tentatively TRBD1 (5 bases). The CDR3 loop is CASHSTGHQETQYF. The CDR3 coding sequence is TGTGCCAGCCATTCTACAGGACACCAAGAGACCCAGTACTTC.